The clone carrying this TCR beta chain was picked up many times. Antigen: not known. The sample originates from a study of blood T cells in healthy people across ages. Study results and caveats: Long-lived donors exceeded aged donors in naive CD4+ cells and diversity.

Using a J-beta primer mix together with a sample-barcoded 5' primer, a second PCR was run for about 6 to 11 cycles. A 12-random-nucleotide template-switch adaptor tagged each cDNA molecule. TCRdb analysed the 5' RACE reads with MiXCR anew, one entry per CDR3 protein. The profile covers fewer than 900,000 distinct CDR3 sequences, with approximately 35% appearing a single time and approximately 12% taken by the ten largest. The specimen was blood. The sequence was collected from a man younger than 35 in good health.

This CDR3 reads CASSPREAGIYGYTF. In DNA, the CDR3 is TGTGCCAGCAGCCCCAGGGAGGCAGGGATCTATGGCTACACCTTC. V gene TRBV12-3 or TRBV12-4 combines with J gene TRBJ1-2, with D possibly matching TRBD1 (5 bases). Trimming shortened V by 6 bases and J by 4 bases, and 18 bases separated the two germline ends. CDR3 length equals 15 residues.